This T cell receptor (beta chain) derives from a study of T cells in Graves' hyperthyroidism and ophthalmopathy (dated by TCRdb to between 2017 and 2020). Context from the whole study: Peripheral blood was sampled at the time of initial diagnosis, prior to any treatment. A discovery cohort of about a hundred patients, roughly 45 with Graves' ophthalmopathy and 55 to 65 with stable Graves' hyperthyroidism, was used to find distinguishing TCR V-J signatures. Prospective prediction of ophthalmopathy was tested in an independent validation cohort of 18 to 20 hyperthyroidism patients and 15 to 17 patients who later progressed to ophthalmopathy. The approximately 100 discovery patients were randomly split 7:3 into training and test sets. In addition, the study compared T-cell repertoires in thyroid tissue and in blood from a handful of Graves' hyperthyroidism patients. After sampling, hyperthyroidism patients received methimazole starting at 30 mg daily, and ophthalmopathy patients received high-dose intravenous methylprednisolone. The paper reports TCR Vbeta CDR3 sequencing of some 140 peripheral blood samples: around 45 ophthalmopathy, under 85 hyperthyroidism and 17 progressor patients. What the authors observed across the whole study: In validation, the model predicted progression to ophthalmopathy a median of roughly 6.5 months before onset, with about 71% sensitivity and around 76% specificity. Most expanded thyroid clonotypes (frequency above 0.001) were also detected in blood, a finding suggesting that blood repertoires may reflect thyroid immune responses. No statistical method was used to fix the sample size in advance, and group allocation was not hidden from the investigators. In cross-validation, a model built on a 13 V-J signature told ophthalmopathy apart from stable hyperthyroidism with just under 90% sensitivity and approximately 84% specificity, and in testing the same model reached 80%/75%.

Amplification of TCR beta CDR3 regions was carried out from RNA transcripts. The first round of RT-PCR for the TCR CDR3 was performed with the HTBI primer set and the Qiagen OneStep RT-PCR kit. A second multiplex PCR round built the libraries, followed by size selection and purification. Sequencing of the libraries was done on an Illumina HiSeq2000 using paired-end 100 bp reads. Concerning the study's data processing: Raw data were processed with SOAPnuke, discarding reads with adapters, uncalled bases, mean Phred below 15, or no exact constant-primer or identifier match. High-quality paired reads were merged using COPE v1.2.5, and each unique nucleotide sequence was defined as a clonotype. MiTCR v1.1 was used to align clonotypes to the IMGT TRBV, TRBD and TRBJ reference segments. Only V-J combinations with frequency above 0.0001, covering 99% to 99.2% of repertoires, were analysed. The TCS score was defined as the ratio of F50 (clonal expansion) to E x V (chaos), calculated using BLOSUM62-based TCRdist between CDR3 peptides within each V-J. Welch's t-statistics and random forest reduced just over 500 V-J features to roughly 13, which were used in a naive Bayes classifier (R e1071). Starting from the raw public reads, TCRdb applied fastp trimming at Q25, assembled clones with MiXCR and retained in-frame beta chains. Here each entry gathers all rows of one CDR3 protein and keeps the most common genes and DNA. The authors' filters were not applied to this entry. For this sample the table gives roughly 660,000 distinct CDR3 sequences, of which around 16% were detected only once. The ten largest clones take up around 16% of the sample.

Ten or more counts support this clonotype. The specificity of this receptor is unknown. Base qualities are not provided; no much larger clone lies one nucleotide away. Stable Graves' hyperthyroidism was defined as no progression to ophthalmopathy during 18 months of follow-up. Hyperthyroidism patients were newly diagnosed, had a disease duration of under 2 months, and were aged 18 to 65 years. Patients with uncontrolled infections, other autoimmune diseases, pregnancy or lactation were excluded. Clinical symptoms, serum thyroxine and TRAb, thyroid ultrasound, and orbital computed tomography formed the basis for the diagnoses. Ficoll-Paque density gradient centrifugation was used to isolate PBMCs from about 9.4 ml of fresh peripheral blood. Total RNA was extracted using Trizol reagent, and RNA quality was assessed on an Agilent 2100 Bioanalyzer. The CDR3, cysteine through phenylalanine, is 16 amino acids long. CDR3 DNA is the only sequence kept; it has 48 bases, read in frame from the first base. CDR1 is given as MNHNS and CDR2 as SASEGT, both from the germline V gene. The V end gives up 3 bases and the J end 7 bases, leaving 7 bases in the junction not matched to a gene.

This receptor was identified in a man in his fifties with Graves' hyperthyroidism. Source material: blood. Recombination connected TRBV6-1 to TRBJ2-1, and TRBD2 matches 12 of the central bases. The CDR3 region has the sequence CASSDSTSGRGNEQFF. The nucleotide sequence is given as TGTGCCAGCAGTGATTCGACTAGCGGGAGAGGGAATGAGCAGTTCTTC.